This T cell receptor beta chain emerged from a study of post-analysis software for immune sequencing data. General observations from the study: About five TRBV segments were more frequent in patients than controls; TRBV5-6, TRBV5-1 and TRBV20-1 belonged to this group.

There are 14 residues in the CDR3. V lost 3 bases to trimming and J lost 4 bases, with 13 bases between them. Carried by the TCR beta cDNA libraries were unique molecular identifiers. Each CDR3 protein gets one entry after TCRdb re-called the PCR reads with MiXCR. This sample has about 620,000 distinct CDR3 sequences; 40% to 50% occur once, and the top ten carry about 1.5%. As to this clonotype: The antigen remains undetermined.

The receptor was derived from a girl aged 5-17 years with multiple sclerosis. The sample comprised blood. The chain uses TRBV12-3 or TRBV12-4 and TRBJ2-7; maybe TRBD2 (6 bases). Written as DNA, the CDR3 is TGTGCCAGCAGTTTTTCTCCAGGGAGGTACGAGCAGTACTTC. This encodes CASSFSPGRYEQYF.